The 20 T cell receptor beta chains given below trace back to one sample, sequenced in a study of T cells after yellow fever vaccination. From the 5' RACE reads, TCRdb called clonotypes with MiXCR, one entry per CDR3 protein. The sample includes some 550,000 distinct CDR3 sequences, about a fifth of them seen just once. The sequenced sample was PBMCs, obtained 15 days after the yellow fever booster vaccination. These receptors were obtained from a man aged 25-45 years who received the YFV17D yellow fever vaccine.

The V gene is TRBV30, the J gene TRBJ2-7; no firm D call. V shed 1 base and J shed 3 bases, with 10 bases lying between them. CDR1 and CDR2 from the germline V gene are GTSNPN and SVGIG (reference sequence). The CDR3 extends over 13 amino acids. The CDR3 nucleotides are TGTGCCTGGAGTGGTGGTAACGACTACGAGCAGTACTTC. Its protein is CAWSGGNDYEQYF. Full variable domain (missing parts from reference TRBV30 and TRBJ2-7): SQTIHQWPATLVQPVGSPLSLECTVEGTSNPNLYWYRQAAGRGLQLLFYSVGIGQISSEVPQNLSASRPQDRQFILSSKKLLLSDSGFYLCAWSGGNDYEQYFGPGTRLTVT.

This rearrangement joins TRBV6-2 or TRBV6-3 to TRBJ2-5, with D possibly being TRBD2 (5 bases). CDR1 is MNHEY and CDR2 is SVGEGT in the germline V gene. Trimming removed 4 bases at V and 3 bases at J, with 24 bases between. The CDR3 totals 18 residues. The CDR3, as DNA: TGTGCCAGCAGTTTCGACCCCTCTCGGGGTAGCAGAGAAGAGACCCAGTACTTC. This encodes CASSFDPSRGSREETQYF.

V and J are TRBV5-1 and TRBJ2-3; 10 bases agree with TRBD2. V shed 5 bases, J shed 2 bases, and the junction held 8 bases outside the gene matches. CDR1 is SGHRS, CDR2 YFSETQ, per germline. The CDR3 extends over 16 amino acids. CDR3 bases: TGCGCCAGCAGTCCGGATGGACTAGCGGCCACAGATACGCAGTATTTT. This sequence encodes CASSPDGLAATDTQYF.

The CDR3 protein is CASSQDGTSGSRSYNEQFF. The CDR3 nucleotides read TGTGCCAGCAGCCAAGATGGGACTAGCGGGAGTCGCTCCTACAATGAGCAGTTCTTC. The chain combines TRBV4-2 with TRBJ2-1; TRBD2 matches 14 bases. Germline assignment: CDR1 LGHNA and CDR2 YNFKEQ. V lost 0 bases and J lost 0; bases outside the gene matches: 4. CDR3 length: 19 amino acids.

J is TRBJ1-6 and V is TRBV12-3 or TRBV12-4; weak D call: TRBD1 (5 bases). The CDR3 spans 18 residues. V was pared by 5 bases and J by 0 bases, with 17 bases between. The CDR3 sequence: CASSPSTGGSSYNSPLHF. The CDR3 region has the DNA TGTGCCAGCAGTCCGAGTACGGGGGGGAGCTCCTATAATTCACCCCTCCACTTT.

This clonotype was observed a few times. This chain connects TRBV6-2 or TRBV6-3 to TRBJ2-2, with D possibly matching TRBD2 (5 bases). V was shortened by 3 bases and J by 0 bases, with 8 bases between the two germline ends. The length of the CDR3 is 15 residues. CDR1 is MNHEY and CDR2 is SVGEGT in the germline V gene. The CDR3 loop reads CASSYFSANTGELFF. The CDR3, as DNA: TGTGCCAGCAGTTATTTTAGCGCGAACACCGGGGAGCTGTTTTTT.

This clonotype was seen only a few times. The rearrangement links TRBV24-1 to TRBJ2-2, with D unclear. Germline loops: CDR1 KGHDR, CDR2 SFDVKD. The length of the CDR3 is 14 residues. V lost 3 bases and J 1 base, leaving 5 bases between the germline ends. CDR3 region: CATSDTRNTGELFF. CDR3 sequence (DNA): TGTGCCACCAGTGATACGCGGAACACCGGGGAGCTGTTTTTT.

The sample holds a few counts of this clonotype. The V gene is TRBV2, the J gene TRBJ2-1; TRBD2 agrees at 8 bases. V lost 6 bases, J lost 1 base, and 5 bases stayed unmatched. CDR1 is SNHLY, CDR2 FYNNEI, per germline. The CDR3 is 15 residues long. CDR3: CASSRLASSYNEQFF. The CDR3 DNA reads as TGTGCCAGCAGCCGACTAGCGTCATCCTACAATGAGCAGTTCTTC.

This clonotype was seen only a few times. The chain combines TRBV11-3 with TRBJ2-3; maybe TRBD2 (6 bases). Trimming cost V 5 bases and J 9 bases, with 21 bases left between them. The CDR3 is 15 residues long. Germline loops: CDR1 SGHNT, CDR2 YENEEA. The CDR3, as DNA: TGTGCCAGCAGCACCACCGACGGCGGGGCAGGGACGCAGTATTTT. Translating gives CASSTTDGGAGTQYF.

The chain is built from TRBV19 and TRBJ1-1; D might be TRBD1 (6 bases). Germline CDR1 is LNHDA and CDR2 is SQIVND (reference sequence). This CDR3 contains 15 residues. The V end lost 4 bases, the J end lost 1 base, and 13 bases lay between the germline ends. The CDR3 DNA reads as TGTGCCAGTAGTAAGCCTTGGGGGGCGAACACTGAAGCTTTCTTT. As protein: CASSKPWGANTEAFF.

J is TRBJ2-7 and V is TRBV3-1, with 13 bases identical to TRBD2. The CDR3 runs to 18 residues. V was pared by 1 base and J by 5 bases, with 11 bases of the junction left unmatched. In germline, CDR1 is LGHDT, CDR2 YNNKEL (reference sequence). In DNA form, the CDR3 reads TGTGCCAGCAGCCAAGCTGGACTAGCGGGAGTCAGAAGCCACGAGCAGTACTTC. Residues: CASSQAGLAGVRSHEQYF.

CDR3 loop: CSVAPRDYEQYF. The CDR3 region has the DNA TGCAGCGTCGCCCCCCGGGACTACGAGCAGTACTTC. This rearrangement joins TRBV29-1 to TRBJ2-7; maybe TRBD2 (5 bases). CDR3 length: 12 amino acids. V lost 6 bases and J lost 3, with 12 bases in between. CDR1 is SQVTM and CDR2 is ANQGSEA in the germline V gene.

This clonotype showed up many times. The CDR3 sequence: CSARERRELGELFF. CDR3 sequence (DNA): TGCAGTGCTAGAGAGAGGCGGGAGCTCGGGGAGCTGTTTTTT. The gene calls are TRBV20-1 and TRBJ2-2, with 7 nucleotides matching TRBD2. V lost 0 bases, J lost 7 bases, and 5 bases stayed unmatched. The germline V gene encodes CDR1 DFQATT and CDR2 SNEGSKA (reference sequence). The CDR3 has 14 amino acids.

The V gene is TRBV20-1, the J gene TRBJ2-1; TRBD1 matches at 8 bases. The junction had 12 bases not matched to a gene; V was cut back by 5 bases and J by 12 bases. The CDR3 has 13 residues. Germline V gene lookup returns CDR1 DFQATT and CDR2 SNEGSKA (reference sequence). This CDR3 is CSAPGPGGGVQFF. In DNA, the CDR3 is TGCAGTGCTCCAGGCCCAGGGGGCGGGGTGCAGTTCTTC.

CDR3: CASNIRDPSYEQYF. The CDR3 DNA reads as TGTGCCAGCAATATCCGGGACCCCTCCTACGAGCAGTACTTC. The V and J genes are TRBV2 and TRBJ2-7; D possibly matches TRBD1 or TRBD2 (5 bases each). This CDR3 spans 14 amino acids. The V gene's germline CDR1 is SNHLY and CDR2 FYNNEI. The V end lost 7 bases, the J end lost 0 bases, and 13 bases lay between the germline ends.

In its sample, this clonotype was seen a few times. The gene calls are TRBV7-9 and TRBJ2-2; D possibly corresponds to TRBD2 (5 bases). CDR3 size: 11 residues. Between the trimmed V and J ends, which lost 7 bases and 6 bases, there was a span of 6 bases. In germline, CDR1 is SEHNR, CDR2 FQNEAQ (reference sequence). The DNA of the CDR3 is TGTGCCAGCAAGGAGGCCGGGGAGCTGTTTTTT. As protein: CASKEAGELFF.

The rearrangement links TRBV28 to TRBJ2-1; D remains ambiguous. The CDR3 contains 13 residues. The germline CDR1 and CDR2 sequences are MDHEN and SYDVKM. V lost 2 bases to trimming and J lost 15 bases, with 17 bases between them. DNA for the CDR3: TGTGCCAGCAGTTTAGAAGAGGTCAGCGCCCTGTTCTTC. Protein: CASSLEEVSALFF.

The J gene is TRBJ2-1, the V gene TRBV7-8, with D perhaps TRBD2 (6 bases). The ends were cut back, 3 bases at V and 9 bases at J, with 15 bases in the middle. Germline V gene data show CDR1 as SGHVS and CDR2 as FQNEAQ. The CDR3 has 14 residues. The DNA for the CDR3 is TGTGCCAGCAGCTTGGACGGGGAGGAGGGTGAGCAGTTCTTC. Residues: CASSLDGEEGEQFF.

This chain uses TRBV20-1 with TRBJ2-1; possible D gene TRBD1, 6 bases. Trimming took 6 bases from V and 6 from J, leaving 18 bases between them. Germline lookup yields CDR1 DFQATT and CDR2 SNEGSKA (reference sequence). CDR3 length: 14 residues. The DNA of the CDR3 is TGCAGTGCACAGGCAGGGGCATTACGCAATGAGCAGTTCTTC. This encodes CSAQAGALRNEQFF.

The table lists this clonotype with a few counts. V is TRBV20-1 and J is TRBJ2-3; 7 nucleotides match TRBD2. This CDR3 spans 16 amino acids. Trimming at V came to 0 bases and at J to 1 base, leaving 7 bases not matched to a gene. CDR1 and CDR2 (germline): DFQATT, SNEGSKA (reference sequence). The CDR3 nucleotides read TGCAGTGCTAGAGATCTGGCGGGAGTCGGCACAGATACGCAGTATTTT. It yields the protein CSARDLAGVGTDTQYF.